The text below deals with one T cell receptor (beta chain). V lost 2 bases and J lost 0, with 12 bases in between. Germline-derived CDR1 and CDR2 are SGHKS and YYEKEE (reference sequence). The CDR3 consists of 15 residues. The sample originates from a study of T-cell memory formation after mild COVID-19. In TCRdb, the 5' RACE reads were re-called with MiXCR into one record per CDR3 protein. Among 400,000 or so distinct CDR3 sequences listed, 20% were seen once. Material: PBMCs or a T cell subset sorted from them (not recorded which). The receptor was derived from an adult woman who had mild COVID-19 (a few samples of this study predate the infection). Cell type and time point are not known. The chain combines TRBV5-5 with TRBJ2-7; D may be TRBD1 (5 bases). The CDR3 spells CASSFGALSSYEQYF. CDR3 nucleotides: TGTGCCAGCAGCTTTGGGGCTCTGAGCTCCTACGAGCAGTACTTC.